A single sample gave rise to the 8 T cell receptor beta chains below, sequenced in a study of T-cell reconstitution after alpha-beta-depleted transplantation in children. TCRbeta library construction was performed incorporating unique molecular identifiers. TCRdb independently ran MiXCR on the PCR reads; one entry per CDR3 protein. The data hold 600,000 to 700,000 distinct CDR3 sequences, with roughly 13% observed a single time. The input for sequencing was PBMCs, taken before TCRalphabeta/CD19-depleted stem cell transplant. Receptor source: a girl aged 2 to 10 with congenital amegakaryocytic thrombocytopenia, due to receive a stem cell transplant.

This clonotype was counted between two and nine times. CDR3: CASSKERCPGDTQYF. CDR3 coding DNA: TGTGCCAGCAGCAAAGAACGGTGCCCGGGAGATACGCAGTATTTT. The V call is TRBV21-1, the J call TRBJ2-3; TRBD1, the table's D call, lacks a check against the DNA. TRBV21-1 is listed as a pseudogene. The length of the CDR3 is 15 residues.

The chain is built from TRBV20-1 and TRBJ2-2; D ambiguous. Per germline, CDR1 DFQATT and CDR2 SNEGSKA (reference sequence). The CDR3 loop spans 16 amino acids. Trimming removed 0 bases at V and 2 bases at J, with 13 bases between. Here the CDR3 DNA reads TGCAGTGCTAGAGAGGGTAGGGCCCTCAACACCGGGGAGCTGTTTTTT. This codes for CSAREGRALNTGELFF.

This clonotype came up a few times. The chain couples TRBV2 to TRBJ1-1; no definite D call. V shed 2 bases and J shed 5 bases, with 3 bases lying between them. In germline, CDR1 is SNHLY, CDR2 FYNNEI. The CDR3 contains 11 residues. In nucleotides, the CDR3 is TGTGCCAGCAGTGAACAGACTGAAGCTTTCTTT. Translated: CASSEQTEAFF.

CDR3 region: CASSWWDRGADTQYF. The CDR3 nucleotides are TGCGCCAGCAGCTGGTGGGACAGGGGTGCAGATACGCAGTATTTT. The V and J genes are TRBV5-1 and TRBJ2-3; 10 bases align to TRBD1. Trimming at V came to 3 bases and at J to 4 bases, leaving 5 bases not matched to a gene. The CDR3 consists of 15 residues. The germline V gene has CDR1 SGHRS and CDR2 YFSETQ.

This clonotype appeared a few times. This chain links TRBV5-1 with TRBJ2-1; 7 positions match TRBD1. The CDR3 is 17 amino acids. Germline CDR1 is SGHRS and CDR2 is YFSETQ. V dropped 5 bases and J dropped 9; count of bases not matched to a gene: 20. The CDR3 sequence is CASSWPRQGVSRIEQFF. The CDR3 DNA reads TGCGCCAGCAGTTGGCCCCGACAGGGTGTGAGTCGGATTGAGCAGTTCTTC.

This clonotype showed up many times. The V call is TRBV9, the J call TRBJ2-7; possible D gene TRBD2, 5 bases. The CDR3 is made up of 16 amino acids. Looked up from germline, CDR1 is SGDLS and CDR2 is YYNGEE. The V end lost 3 bases, the J end lost 2 bases, and 18 bases lay between the germline ends. The chain's CDR3 is CASSARLEDLTYEQYF. The CDR3 DNA follows: TGTGCCAGCAGCGCCCGGTTAGAGGACTTAACCTACGAGCAGTACTTC.

The chain recombines TRBV11-2 with TRBJ1-3, with a possible D match to TRBD1 (6 bases). The V gene's germline CDR1 is SGHAT and CDR2 FQNNGV. Trimming cost V 2 bases and J 2 bases, with 13 bases left between them. This CDR3 has 16 residues. The CDR3 sequence: CASSLRGAGPGNTIYF. CDR3 in DNA: TGTGCCAGCAGCTTAAGGGGGGCAGGTCCTGGAAACACCATATATTTT.

This clonotype appeared many times. J is TRBJ2-7 and V is TRBV12-3 or TRBV12-4; D remains unclear. Trimming pared 6 bases from V and 2 bases from J, leaving 11 bases between. The CDR3 is 13 residues long. CDR3 sequence reads: CASRKRLTYEQYF. The CDR3 nucleotides read TGTGCCAGCAGAAAACGTCTGACCTACGAGCAGTACTTC.